Below are 3 T cell receptor beta chains sequenced from a single sample in a study of blood T cell repertoires in COVID-19 (TCRdb year 2020). Library construction relied on the immunoSEQ multiplex PCR assay. Entries here come from immuneACCESS through TCRdb and include only in-frame sequences with V and J called. Some clones fail to appear in such tables; in the studies checked, an unresolved V gene covers under half of the shortfall, and the cause of the remainder is unknown. In all, the sample holds about 240,000 clones, and around 86% of those were seen once. Around 12% of the sample belongs to the ten largest clones. The specimen was peripheral blood. The receptors shown here come from a woman in her sixties with active or convalescent COVID-19.

The chain couples TRBV7-9 to TRBJ2-2; D gene ambiguous. CDR1 is SEHNR and CDR2 is FQNEAQ in the germline V gene (reference sequence). CDR3 length: 12 residues. The V gene lost 2 bases and the J gene lost 6 bases, with 4 bases spanning the gap. CDR3 residues: CASSLLSGELFF. For the CDR3, the DNA is TGTGCCAGCAGCTTATTATCCGGGGAGCTGTTTTTT.

The CDR3 DNA sequence: TGTGCCAGTGCGGGCGGGACCTCCTCCTACGAGCAGTACTTC. Protein: CASAGGTSSYEQYF. The chain carries TRBV6-5 and TRBJ2-7, with D tentatively TRBD2 (6 bases). Trimming took off 9 bases at V and 0 bases at J, with 15 bases between the two ends. Per the germline V gene, CDR1 is MNHEY and CDR2 is SVGAGI. The CDR3 is made up of 14 amino acids.

The J gene is TRBJ1-4, the V gene TRBV2; the D is unclear. The CDR3 length is 17 residues. V lost 0 bases and J 8 bases, leaving 19 bases between the germline ends. CDR1 is SNHLY, CDR2 FYNNEI, per germline. The CDR3 spells CASSEAETRIGGEKLFF. The DNA for the CDR3 is TGTGCCAGCAGTGAAGCAGAGACACGGATAGGTGGCGAAAAACTGTTTTTT.